This TCR beta chain was sequenced during a study of T cells in Graves' hyperthyroidism and ophthalmopathy. The study, taken as a whole, reports: Most clonotypes that expanded in the thyroid above 0.001 also showed up in blood.

Germline CDR1 SGHNT, CDR2 YYREEE (reference sequence). Trimming pared 1 base from V and 0 bases from J, leaving 16 bases between. The CDR3 runs to 17 residues. When ophthalmopathy did not progress within 18 months, Graves' hyperthyroidism was considered stable. Patients were excluded for uncontrolled infection, other autoimmune disease, pregnancy or lactation. TCR beta CDR3 regions were amplified from RNA. HTBI primers were employed in a first-round RT-PCR of the TCR CDR3. TCRdb recomputed calls from the multiplex PCR reads with MiXCR, one row per CDR3 protein. The sample consists of 300,000 to 400,000 distinct CDR3 sequences, 15% to 20% of them appearing once. As concerns this clonotype: What it binds is unknown.

Sequenced material: blood. This rearrangement joins TRBV5-4 to TRBJ1-2; TRBD1 is a possible D gene (5 bases). The TCR sequence derives from a woman aged 50 to 60 with Graves' hyperthyroidism. In DNA, the CDR3 is TGTGCCAGCAGCTTGTATGAGGGGCTGGTAACTAACTATGGCTACACCTTC. It specifies CASSLYEGLVTNYGYTF. Using reference TRBV5-4 and TRBJ1-2 for the parts outside the CDR3, the full variable domain is ETGVTQSPTHLIKTRGQQVTLRCSSQSGHNTVSWYQQALGQGPQFIFQYYREEENGRGNFPPRFSGLQFPNYSSELNVNALELDDSALYLCASSLYEGLVTNYGYTFGSGTRLTVV.